This T cell receptor (beta chain) was identified in a study of T cells after yellow fever vaccination. This clonotype came up a few times. The germline gives CDR1 MNHEY, CDR2 SMNVEV (reference sequence). The CDR3 has 14 amino acids. V was pared by 7 bases and J by 4 bases, with 16 bases between. The authors made TCR cDNA by 5'RACE template switching, adding a universal primer site and UMIs. Using its own MiXCR run on the 5' RACE reads, TCRdb lists one record per CDR3 protein. This sample has about 500,000 distinct CDR3 sequences, with about a sixth found just once. The sequence was collected from a man aged 18 to 30 who received the YFV17D yellow fever vaccine. This sample comprised PBMCs, obtained around 5 days after the first yellow fever vaccination. This sequence joins TRBV27 and TRBJ1-1; tentative D call: TRBD1 (5 bases). CDR3 region: CASIKNPGGTEAFF. DNA of the CDR3: TGTGCCAGCATCAAAAACCCTGGGGGCACTGAAGCTTTCTTT.